Below are 28 T cell receptor beta chains sequenced from a single sample in a study of T cell changes during pregnancy in multiple sclerosis (dated by TCRdb to the late 2010s). Libraries came from the immunoSEQ multiplex PCR assay. TCRdb took over this immuneACCESS table, retaining in-frame rearrangements with V and J assigned. Such tables are incomplete; in checked studies, under half of the missing clones stem from an unresolved V gene, and the remainder is unexplained. The sample has some 52,000 clones on record, approximately 92% of them singletons. The biggest ten clones account for about 0.75% of the sample. Sequenced here: CD4+ T cells from peripheral blood mononuclear cells, sampled in the third trimester of pregnancy. Receptors were obtained from a female donor with multiple sclerosis, enrolled in a pregnancy study.

This clone appeared a single time. The chain combines TRBV21-1 with TRBJ2-7; the table's D gene call, TRBD1, was not cross checked with the DNA. TRBV21-1 is a documented pseudogene. The CDR3 is made up of 15 amino acids. The CDR3 region has the DNA TGTGCCAGCAGCAAAGATACAGTGACCCACTACGAGCAGTACTTC. Its protein product is CASSKDTVTHYEQYF.

Of note for this clone: Other DNA sequences from this sample encode an identical CDR3 as well. In DNA form, the CDR3 reads TGTGCCAGCTCACCGACAGGGGTAGGGACTGAAGCTTTCTTT. It translates to CASSPTGVGTEAFF. V and J are TRBV18 and TRBJ1-1; 8 positions agree with TRBD1. The CDR3 contains 14 residues. Germline V gene sequence: CDR1 KGHSH, CDR2 LQKENI. The J segment lost 5 bases and the V segment lost 3 bases, leaving 5 bases of the junction unmatched.

The chain recombines TRBV9 with TRBJ2-7, with TRBD2 matching 8 bases. Per germline, CDR1 SGDLS and CDR2 YYNGEE. J lost 5 bases, V lost 3 bases, and 13 bases had no gene match. The CDR3 runs to 16 residues. The CDR3 nucleotides read TGTGCCAGCAGCGGAGGGTGGAGCGGGGGTTCCCACGAGCAGTACTTC. As protein: CASSGGWSGGSHEQYF.

The V call is TRBV7-2, the J call TRBJ1-6; weak D call: TRBD1 (5 bases). The CDR3 extends over 12 amino acids. CDR1 and CDR2 (germline): SGHTA, FQGNSA. Trimming stripped 1 base from V and 12 bases from J, with 7 bases between. The CDR3 nucleotides are TGTGCCAGCAGCTTAGTGGGGGGACCCCTCCACTTT. Translated, it gives CASSLVGGPLHF.

The gene calls are TRBV6-5 and TRBJ1-6; the D gene is possibly TRBD1 (6 bases). The CDR3 totals 12 residues. Between the trimmed V and J ends, which lost 8 bases and 6 bases, there was a span of 8 bases. Germline lookup yields CDR1 MNHEY and CDR2 SVGAGI. CDR3 residues: CASGQRNSPLHF. CDR3 nucleotide sequence: TGTGCCAGCGGACAGCGTAATTCACCCCTCCACTTT.

The CDR3 coding sequence is TGTGCCAGCAGCTTAGTCTCGGGGGCGAACACCGGGGAGCTGTTTTTT. It translates to CASSLVSGANTGELFF. The J gene is TRBJ2-2, the V gene TRBV7-6, with a weak D call TRBD2 (6 bases). The germline CDR1 and CDR2 sequences are SGHVS and FNYEAQ. The CDR3 runs 16 residues. V was shortened by 1 base and J by 0 bases, with 9 bases between the two germline ends.

The chain combines TRBV11-2 with TRBJ2-2; TRBD1 might be the D (7 bases). There are 17 residues in the CDR3. Germline assignment: CDR1 SGHAT and CDR2 FQNNGV. The V end was cut by 1 base, the J end by 6 bases, with 18 bases between. The CDR3 sequence: CASSLGAQGGPSGELFF. CDR3 DNA: TGTGCCAGCAGCTTAGGTGCCCAGGGGGGCCCGTCCGGGGAGCTGTTTTTT.

This chain links TRBV6-5 with TRBJ2-7; D is unresolved. This CDR3 has 15 residues. Trimming pared 0 bases from V and 5 bases from J, leaving 14 bases between. Germline assignment: CDR1 MNHEY and CDR2 SVGAGI. The CDR3 protein is CASSYSTPKSHEQYF. The CDR3 DNA sequence: TGTGCCAGCAGTTACTCAACTCCTAAGTCGCACGAGCAGTACTTC.

This clone came up a few times. The gene calls are TRBV6-5 and TRBJ1-1, with a tentative D call TRBD1 (5 bases). V lost 6 bases and J lost 1, with 12 bases in between. CDR1 and CDR2 from the germline V gene are MNHEY and SVGAGI. The CDR3 runs to 14 residues. Written as DNA, the CDR3 is TGTGCCAGCAGGGCGGGGACTACGAACACTGAAGCTTTCTTT. It specifies CASRAGTTNTEAFF.

The rearrangement links TRBV18 to TRBJ1-4; unclear D gene. Germline V gives CDR1 KGHSH, CDR2 LQKENI. V was pared by 4 bases and J by 3 bases, with 12 bases between. CDR3 length equals 15 residues. The CDR3 reads CASSRNPAANEKLFF. The CDR3 nucleotides are TGTGCCAGCTCACGAAACCCGGCGGCTAATGAAAAACTGTTTTTT.

The rearrangement uses TRBV7-9 and TRBJ1-6; 8 bases line up with TRBD1. CDR1 and CDR2 from the germline V gene are SEHNR and FQNEAQ (reference sequence). Trimming removed 5 bases from V and 3 bases from J; junction bases left unmatched: 3. The CDR3 runs 15 residues. CDR3 sequence (DNA): TGTGCCAGCAGCACAGGACAGGGCTATAATTCACCCCTCCACTTT. Protein: CASSTGQGYNSPLHF.

Only one count was recorded for this clone. The chain combines TRBV2 with TRBJ1-1, with no clear D. This CDR3 contains 13 residues. V lost 1 base and J lost 5, with 8 bases in between. Per the germline V gene, CDR1 is SNHLY and CDR2 is FYNNEI. CDR3 in amino acids: CASSEEGGTEAFF. DNA of the CDR3: TGTGCCAGCAGTGAAGAAGGCGGGACTGAAGCTTTCTTT.

The chain has TRBV7-2 and TRBJ2-2, with 8 bases lining up with TRBD1. The J segment lost 5 bases and the V segment lost 3 bases, leaving 5 bases of the junction unmatched. The germline V gene has CDR1 SGHTA and CDR2 FQGNSA. This CDR3 contains 15 residues. CDR3 nucleotides: TGTGCCAGCAGCTTGGATTACAGGGGGACCGGGGAGCTGTTTTTT. Translating gives CASSLDYRGTGELFF. Combining the CDR3 with reference TRBV7-2 and TRBJ2-2 gives the whole variable domain GAGVSQSPSNKVTEKGKDVELRCDPISGHTALYWYRQSLGQGLEFLIYFQGNSAPDKSGLPSDRFSAERTGGSVSTLTIQRTQQEDSAVYLCASSLDYRGTGELFFGEGSRLTVL.

The V gene is TRBV18, the J gene TRBJ2-5; 8 bases line up with TRBD1. After removal of 4 bases from V and 5 bases from J, the junction contained 3 bases not matched to a gene. The CDR3 is made up of 13 amino acids. Germline CDR1 is KGHSH and CDR2 is LQKENI. This chain's CDR3 is CASSLDRDETQYF. CDR3 in DNA: TGTGCCAGCTCACTGGACAGGGATGAGACCCAGTACTTC.

The V call is TRBV5-1, the J call TRBJ2-3; possible D gene TRBD2, 6 bases. This CDR3 spans 13 amino acids. The V gene's germline CDR1 is SGHRS and CDR2 YFSETQ. V was shortened by 2 bases and J by 6 bases, with 10 bases between the two germline ends. The CDR3 DNA follows: TGCGCCAGCAGCTTCGGGAGCAGTGATACGCAGTATTTT. This sequence encodes CASSFGSSDTQYF.

This clone appeared once. The chain's CDR3 is CASSYRGGIGEQFF. The CDR3 coding sequence is TGTGCCAGCAGTTACCGGGGGGGCATCGGTGAGCAGTTCTTC. The V call is TRBV2, the J call TRBJ2-1, with TRBD2 matching 8 bases. Germline assignment: CDR1 SNHLY and CDR2 FYNNEI. With 5 bases clipped from V and 9 bases from J, the junction kept 9 bases outside the gene matches. The CDR3 consists of 14 residues.

The chain uses TRBV15 and TRBJ2-1, with TRBD2 matching over 7 bases. J was trimmed by 6 bases and V by 1 base; bases with no gene match: 12. Germline lookup yields CDR1 LNHNV and CDR2 YYDKDF (reference sequence). This CDR3 comprises 17 residues. The CDR3 bases are TGTGCCACCAGCAGAGCCCCGGCAGCGGGGCCTGGCAATGAGCAGTTCTTC. Its translation is CATSRAPAAGPGNEQFF.

The V gene is TRBV11-2, the J gene TRBJ2-7; 7 nucleotides agree with TRBD2. The length of the CDR3 is 14 residues. Germline V gene data show CDR1 as SGHAT and CDR2 as FQNNGV. The V and J ends lost 5 bases and 5 bases, in that order; junction bases with no gene match: 9. The CDR3 nucleotides are TGTGCCAGCAGCCCCGGACTAGGGTACGACGAGCAGTACTTC. As protein: CASSPGLGYDEQYF.

The genes are TRBV5-4 and TRBJ2-4; 7 positions match TRBD2. There are 16 residues in the CDR3. The J segment lost 0 bases and the V segment lost 3 bases, leaving 6 bases of the junction unmatched. Germline V gives CDR1 SGHNT, CDR2 YYREEE (reference sequence). CDR3 DNA sequence: TGTGCCAGCAGCTCAGGTCCGGGGGGAGCCAAAAACATTCAGTACTTC. It codes for CASSSGPGGAKNIQYF.

The V call is TRBV6-5, the J call TRBJ1-5; no clear D gene. V was pared by 7 bases and J by 0 bases, with 7 bases between. The germline CDR1 and CDR2 sequences are MNHEY and SVGAGI. The CDR3 totals 13 residues. DNA for the CDR3: TGTGCCAGCACCCCAAATAGCAATCAGCCCCAGCATTTT. It encodes CASTPNSNQPQHF.

The chain joins TRBV6-6 to TRBJ1-5; the D is unclear. Germline CDR1 reads MNHNY; CDR2 reads SVGAGI (reference sequence). This CDR3 is 16 amino acids long. The ends were cut back, 5 bases at V and 4 bases at J, with 18 bases in the middle. The CDR3 here is CASSPTQRVTNQPQHF. In nucleotides, the CDR3 is TGTGCCAGCAGTCCAACACAGAGGGTCACAAATCAGCCCCAGCATTTT.

The chain combines TRBV5-6 with TRBJ1-2; D gene unclear. Trimming pared 1 base from V and 0 bases from J, leaving 10 bases between. Germline CDR1 is SGHDT and CDR2 is YYEEEE. This CDR3 spans 15 amino acids. DNA of the CDR3: TGTGCCAGCAGCTTGCTTTCACTTGCTAACTATGGCTACACCTTC. Amino acids: CASSLLSLANYGYTF.

The gene calls are TRBV27 and TRBJ1-2; possibly TRBD1 for D (6 bases). Germline values: CDR1 MNHEY, CDR2 SMNVEV (reference sequence). V lost 4 bases and J lost 4, with 10 bases in between. The CDR3 sequence is 13 residues long. In DNA form, the CDR3 reads TGTGCCAGCAGTTACAGGGTGCCCTATGGCTACACCTTC. This translates into CASSYRVPYGYTF.

The J gene is TRBJ1-1, the V gene TRBV5-6; D may be TRBD1 (5 bases). The length of the CDR3 is 13 residues. V dropped 3 bases and J dropped 6 bases, with 12 bases sitting between them. Per germline, CDR1 SGHDT and CDR2 YYEEEE. The chain's CDR3 is CASSSLGGAEAFF. The CDR3 DNA reads as TGTGCCAGCAGCTCCCTTGGGGGGGCTGAAGCTTTCTTT. Full variable domain (outside the CDR3, taken from reference TRBV5-6 and TRBJ1-1): DAGVTQSPTHLIKTRGQQVTLRCSPKSGHDTVSWYQQALGQGPQFIFQYYEEEERQRGNFPDRFSGHQFPNYSSELNVNALLLGDSALYLCASSSLGGAEAFFGQGTRLTVV.

This chain joins TRBV18 and TRBJ2-3; no firm D call. V lost 6 bases and J lost 6, with 16 bases in between. CDR3 length: 14 residues. CDR1 and CDR2 (germline): KGHSH, LQKENI. The CDR3 DNA reads TGTGCCAGCTCCCAGTCTTCGTCTGTGGATACGCAGTATTTT. Its protein is CASSQSSSVDTQYF. The whole variable domain, filled in from reference TRBV18 and TRBJ2-3, reads NAGVMQNPRHLVRRRGQEARLRCSPMKGHSHVYWYRQLPEEGLKFMVYLQKENIIDESGMPKERFSAEFPKEGPSILRIQQVVRGDSAAYFCASSQSSSVDTQYFGPGTRLTVL.

The gene calls are TRBV10-2 and TRBJ1-4; a weak D match, TRBD1 (6 bases). The CDR3 covers 13 residues. The V end lost 3 bases, the J end lost 8 bases, and 10 bases lay between the germline ends. The germline CDR1 and CDR2 sequences are WSHSY and SAAADI. In DNA form, the CDR3 reads TGCGCCAGCAGTGAACAGGGATCCGAAAAACTGTTTTTT. Amino acid sequence: CASSEQGSEKLFF.

The chain joins TRBV27 to TRBJ1-2; weak D call: TRBD1 (5 bases). The CDR3 contains 15 residues. From germline, CDR1 is MNHEY and CDR2 SMNVEV (reference sequence). The ends were cut back, 3 bases at V and 6 bases at J, with 17 bases in the middle. The CDR3 DNA reads TGTGCCAGCAGTTTCGGAGGGGCAAGTGACCATGGCTACACCTTC. Translating it yields CASSFGGASDHGYTF.

This chain joins TRBV5-6 and TRBJ2-2; D may be TRBD1 (6 bases). The ends were cut back, 1 base at V and 5 bases at J, with 12 bases in the middle. The germline gives CDR1 SGHDT, CDR2 YYEEEE. This CDR3 spans 15 amino acids. CDR3 bases: TGTGCCAGCAGCTTGATCGACAGGACGACCGGGGAGCTGTTTTTT. Translated, it gives CASSLIDRTTGELFF.